This T cell receptor (beta chain) is from a study of neurological immune-mediated disorders. Germline values: CDR1 SEHNR, CDR2 FQNEAQ (reference sequence). The junction had 14 bases not matched to a gene; V was cut back by 5 bases and J by 7 bases. The CDR3 sequence is 17 residues long. This clonotype was observed at least ten times. The team produced cDNA through 5'RACE using 10-nucleotide random UMIs. MiXCR, applied by TCRdb to the 5' RACE reads, yields one record per CDR3 protein. This sample has about 21,000 distinct CDR3 sequences, with around 15% found just once. This receptor was taken from a woman aged 18-35 years with multiple sclerosis. This chain joins TRBV7-9 and TRBJ2-1; 10 nucleotides line up with TRBD2. Material for sequencing was CD8+ T cells from blood. CDR3 DNA sequence: TGTGCCAGCAGCGGGACTAGCGAAATTTGGCTTTTGAATGAGCAGTTCTTC. This gives the protein CASSGTSEIWLLNEQFF.